The 27 T cell receptor beta chains given below trace back to one sample, sequenced in a study of Ad26.COV2.S vaccination and SARS-CoV-2 variants. This sample's treatment: some 19 received Ad26.COV2.S at low or high dose, single or two shots; 5 received placebo; per-sample allocation not given. Each sample was drawn 63 days after the first injection (of vaccine or placebo). The protocol was immunoSEQ multiplex PCR, while the TCRdb copy is restricted to in-frame clones and leaves out a portion. The table records about 480,000 clones, about 83% of them present only once. This sample comprised peripheral blood, obtained in a trial of Ad26.COV2.S vaccine versus placebo. The receptors were sampled from a person aged 18 to 59 who received the Ad26.COV2.S COVID-19 vaccine or a placebo.

This clone appeared a few times. The identical CDR3 is also encoded by other nucleotide sequences in the sample. CDR3 region: CASSFGETQYF. The CDR3 DNA reads as TGCGCCAGCAGCTTCGGGGAGACCCAGTACTTC. The chain has TRBV5-1 and TRBJ2-5; D gene uncertain. V was trimmed by 2 bases and J by 5 bases, leaving 4 bases between them. The CDR3 length is 11 residues. Germline CDR1 reads SGHRS; CDR2 reads YFSETQ.

This clone was detected a few times. The chain employs TRBV5-1 and TRBJ1-4, with 7 bases that match TRBD1. The CDR3 has 15 amino acids. Germline V gene lookup returns CDR1 SGHRS and CDR2 YFSETQ. V lost 0 bases, J lost 7 bases, and 6 bases stayed unmatched. This CDR3 reads CASSLGVRGVEKLFF. The CDR3 DNA reads TGCGCCAGCAGCTTGGGAGTCAGGGGGGTTGAAAAACTGTTTTTT.

V usage is TRBV3-1 (or the pseudogene TRBV3-2) and J usage is TRBJ2-1; no clear D. Per the germline V gene, CDR1 is LGHDT and CDR2 is YNNKEL (reference sequence). The germline V and J ends were trimmed by 3 bases and 2 bases, with 8 bases remaining between them. This CDR3 is 14 amino acids long. CDR3 nucleotide sequence: TGTGCCAGCAGCCAGGATTTAGCCTACAATGAGCAGTTCTTC. Residues: CASSQDLAYNEQFF.

The rearrangement uses TRBV10-3 and TRBJ2-7; TRBD2 agrees at 8 bases. Trimming at V came to 4 bases and at J to 0 bases, leaving 5 bases not matched to a gene. The CDR3 consists of 15 residues. Germline V CDR1 and CDR2: ENHRY, SYGVKD. The CDR3 reads CAISVSSGFSYEQYF. CDR3 coding DNA: TGTGCCATCAGTGTATCTAGCGGGTTCTCCTACGAGCAGTACTTC.

The chain uses TRBV6-5 and TRBJ2-1, with D perhaps TRBD2 (5 bases). The V gene lost 4 bases and the J gene lost 6 bases, with 13 bases spanning the gap. Germline loops: CDR1 MNHEY, CDR2 SVGAGI. The CDR3 runs to 14 residues. The CDR3 coding sequence is TGTGCCAGCAGTTCCGCCTTTGGAGGCAATGAGCAGTTCTTC. Translating gives CASSSAFGGNEQFF.

The chain joins TRBV5-6 to TRBJ1-1; the D gene is possibly TRBD1 (6 bases). Per germline, CDR1 SGHDT and CDR2 YYEEEE. Trimming left V 3 bases short and J 0 bases short, with 15 bases between. The CDR3 covers 16 residues. The CDR3 bases are TGTGCCAGCAGCTGGGGGCCGATGGGACTGAACACTGAAGCTTTCTTT. The encoded protein is CASSWGPMGLNTEAFF.

This chain connects TRBV27 to TRBJ2-7; 8 bases match TRBD1. Germline assignment: CDR1 MNHEY and CDR2 SMNVEV (reference sequence). The V gene end was trimmed by 8 bases and the J gene end by 3 bases; junction bases not matched to a gene: 9. The CDR3 spans 14 residues. CDR3 DNA sequence: TGTGCCAGCTCCGAGGACAGGGAGATCTACGAGCAGTACTTC. Its translation is CASSEDREIYEQYF.

This clone was detected only once. Distinct nucleotide sequences in the sample also encode this CDR3. The chain uses TRBV6-5 and TRBJ1-1, with no clear D. CDR1 MNHEY and CDR2 SVGAGI come from the germline V gene. This CDR3 is 13 amino acids long. Trimming removed 2 bases at V and 2 bases at J, with 6 bases between. CDR3 protein: CASSYGPNTEAFF. The CDR3 region has the DNA TGTGCCAGCAGTTACGGCCCTAACACTGAAGCTTTCTTT.

A single count supports this clone. J is TRBJ2-7 and V is TRBV28, with 8 bases lining up with TRBD2. V lost 8 bases to trimming and J lost 4 bases; unmatched junction nucleotides: 10. This CDR3 comprises 14 residues. Looked up from germline, CDR1 is MDHEN and CDR2 is SYDVKM. For the CDR3, the DNA is TGTGCCAGCGGGACGGGAGGGCTAGAATACGAGCAGTACTTC. It is translated as CASGTGGLEYEQYF.

The chain joins TRBV18 to TRBJ2-2, with D perhaps assigned TRBD1 or TRBD2 (5 bases each). Trimming removed 6 bases at V and 8 bases at J, with 16 bases between. There are 14 residues in the CDR3. Germline CDR1 is KGHSH and CDR2 is LQKENI. The CDR3 DNA is TGTGCCAGCTCTCGGACTGACAGCACGGGGGAGCTGTTTTTT. Translating it yields CASSRTDSTGELFF.

The rearrangement uses TRBV7-9 and TRBJ1-1; D call uncertain. The ends were cut back, 5 bases at V and 7 bases at J, with 11 bases in the middle. The germline V gene encodes CDR1 SEHNR and CDR2 FQNEAQ (reference sequence). This CDR3 is 12 amino acids long. CDR3 amino acids: CASSAPLGEAFF. CDR3 DNA: TGTGCCAGCAGCGCCCCCCTGGGTGAAGCTTTCTTT.

The genes are TRBV27 and TRBJ2-1, with D unclear. The V gene's germline CDR1 is MNHEY and CDR2 SMNVEV (reference sequence). V dropped 3 bases and J dropped 9 bases, with 15 bases sitting between them. The CDR3 has 14 amino acids. CDR3 coding DNA: TGTGCCAGCAGTTTTGACCCCTTCGGCGGTGAGCAGTTCTTC. This sequence encodes CASSFDPFGGEQFF.

At least ten counts were recorded for this clone. V gene TRBV10-3 combines with J gene TRBJ2-1, with D perhaps TRBD2 (6 bases). The germline V gene encodes CDR1 ENHRY and CDR2 SYGVKD. V was cut by 0 bases and J by 4 bases, with 10 bases left in between. This CDR3 has 15 amino acids. The CDR3 sequence is CAISESAGRYNEQFF. CDR3 DNA sequence: TGTGCCATCAGTGAGTCAGCGGGCCGGTACAATGAGCAGTTCTTC.

The chain combines TRBV19 with TRBJ2-1; tentative D call: TRBD1 (5 bases). V was trimmed by 1 base and J by 5 bases, leaving 6 bases between them. Germline assignment: CDR1 LNHDA and CDR2 SQIVND (reference sequence). The CDR3 is 13 residues long. The CDR3 region is CASSIARDNEQFF. CDR3 coding DNA: TGTGCCAGTAGTATAGCCAGGGACAATGAGCAGTTCTTC.

The chain carries TRBV29-1 and TRBJ2-1, with 14 bases fitting TRBD2. Germline V gives CDR1 SQVTM, CDR2 ANQGSEA. The CDR3 has 14 amino acids. V lost 3 bases, J lost 6 bases, and 1 base stayed unmatched. CDR3: CSVETSGRGNEQFF. The CDR3 DNA reads TGCAGCGTTGAGACTAGCGGGAGGGGCAATGAGCAGTTCTTC.

The chain has TRBV19 and TRBJ1-4; the D gene is possibly TRBD1 (6 bases). Germline assignment: CDR1 LNHDA and CDR2 SQIVND (reference sequence). CDR3 length: 13 amino acids. V was shortened by 10 bases and J by 4 bases, with 13 bases between the two germline ends. CDR3 loop: CATNRGRNEKLFF. The CDR3, as DNA: TGTGCCACCAATCGGGGGCGTAATGAAAAACTGTTTTTT. Looking up the rest from reference TRBV19 and TRBJ1-4 gives the full variable domain: DGGITQSPKYLFRKEGQNVTLSCEQNLNHDAMYWYRQDPGQGLRLIYYSQIVNDFQKGDIAEGYSVSREKKESFPLTVTSAQKNPTAFYLCATNRGRNEKLFFGSGTQLSVL.

The genes are TRBV28 and TRBJ1-1; 10 nucleotides agree with TRBD1. The germline V gene encodes CDR1 MDHEN and CDR2 SYDVKM. This CDR3 spans 15 amino acids. V trimming: 5 bases; J trimming: 1 base; junction bases outside the gene matches: 4. As DNA, the CDR3 is TGTGCCAGCAGTGCCTGGACAGGGGGGAACACTGAAGCTTTCTTT. This gives the protein CASSAWTGGNTEAFF. The full variable domain, completed using reference TRBV28 and TRBJ1-1, is DVKVTQSSRYLVKRTGEKVFLECVQDMDHENMFWYRQDPGLGLRLIYFSYDVKMKEKGDIPEGYSVSREKKERFSLILESASTNQTSMYLCASSAWTGGNTEAFFGQGTRLTVV.

The chain carries TRBV9 and TRBJ2-2; 12 bases are a match to TRBD2. Germline loops: CDR1 SGDLS, CDR2 YYNGEE. The CDR3 spans 16 residues. The V gene end was trimmed by 0 bases and the J gene end by 6 bases; junction bases not matched to a gene: 3. CDR3 sequence (DNA): TGTGCCAGCAGCGTAGGACTAGCGGGAGCTCCCGGGGAGCTGTTTTTT. It yields the protein CASSVGLAGAPGELFF.

This clone was picked up many times. The rearrangement uses TRBV7-3 and TRBJ1-1; 10 nucleotides line up with TRBD1. Germline V lookup: CDR1 SGHTA, CDR2 FQGTGA. This CDR3 has 14 amino acids. Unmatched junction bases numbered 2, after V lost 3 bases and J lost 4 bases. CDR3 nucleotide sequence: TGTGCCAGCAGCTTTGGACAGGGGGGCACTGAAGCTTTCTTT. Translated, it gives CASSFGQGGTEAFF.

The chain recombines TRBV28 with TRBJ1-1; a possible D gene is TRBD1 (6 bases). CDR3 length equals 14 residues. Germline V CDR1 and CDR2: MDHEN, SYDVKM. V lost 0 bases, J lost 4 bases, and 9 bases lay in between. The CDR3 DNA sequence: TGTGCCAGCAGTTTATGGGGGGCGGGCACTGAAGCTTTCTTT. This codes for CASSLWGAGTEAFF. Combining the CDR3 with reference TRBV28 and TRBJ1-1 gives the whole variable domain DVKVTQSSRYLVKRTGEKVFLECVQDMDHENMFWYRQDPGLGLRLIYFSYDVKMKEKGDIPEGYSVSREKKERFSLILESASTNQTSMYLCASSLWGAGTEAFFGQGTRLTVV.

The chain has TRBV6-6 and TRBJ2-7; the D call may be TRBD1 or TRBD2 (6 bases each). The CDR3 is 14 residues long. V was cut by 3 bases and J by 3 bases, with 12 bases left in between. In germline, CDR1 is MNHNY, CDR2 SVGAGI (reference sequence). The CDR3 spells CASSYGGQSYEQYF. The CDR3 bases are TGTGCCAGCAGTTATGGGGGGCAGAGCTACGAGCAGTACTTC.

Note on this clone: The limits of the CDR3 on the DNA are not certain, so only TCRdb's listed CDR3 is given. The chain combines TRBV28 with TRBJ2-7. The CDR3 sequence runs 16 residues, both termini included. The germline V gene encodes CDR1 MDHEN and CDR2 SYDVKM. Here the CDR3 reads CASSFLAGVASYEQYF.

The genes are TRBV12-3 or TRBV12-4 and TRBJ1-3; perhaps TRBD1 as D (5 bases). The CDR3 is 13 residues long. Trimming took off 6 bases at V and 4 bases at J, with 10 bases between the two ends. The CDR3 here is CASSPGRGNTIYF. In nucleotides, the CDR3 is TGTGCCAGCAGCCCGGGGCGGGGAAACACCATATATTTT.

The V call is TRBV27, the J call TRBJ1-1; unclear D gene. The germline V gene encodes CDR1 MNHEY and CDR2 SMNVEV (reference sequence). The CDR3 has 14 amino acids. V was clipped by 3 bases and J by 1 base, with 9 bases between them. CDR3 coding DNA: TGTGCCAGCAGTTTGGGTCGGGGGAACACTGAAGCTTTCTTT. This encodes CASSLGRGNTEAFF.

The genes are TRBV6-5 and TRBJ2-7; TRBD1 might be the D (6 bases). This CDR3 contains 14 residues. Germline CDR1 reads MNHEY; CDR2 reads SVGAGI. Trimming removed 4 bases from V and 6 bases from J, with 16 bases in between. The CDR3 loop reads CASSWDEDSFEQYF. The CDR3 DNA sequence: TGTGCCAGCAGTTGGGACGAGGACAGTTTCGAGCAGTACTTC.

The rearrangement uses TRBV5-4 and TRBJ1-2; D is possibly TRBD1 (5 bases). The CDR3 covers 14 residues. Trimming shortened V by 1 base and J by 3 bases, and 10 bases separated the two germline ends. Germline V CDR1 and CDR2: SGHNT, YYREEE (reference sequence). CDR3 in amino acids: CASSLSGRDYGYTF. The CDR3 DNA follows: TGTGCCAGCAGCTTGTCTGGCAGGGACTATGGCTACACCTTC.

As concerns this clone: The identical CDR3 is also encoded by other nucleotide sequences in the sample. This CDR3 reads CASSLGGTNEKLFF. As DNA, the CDR3 is TGCGCCAGCAGCTTGGGGGGAACTAATGAAAAACTGTTTTTT. The rearrangement uses TRBV5-1 and TRBJ1-4; D unclear. Per germline, CDR1 SGHRS and CDR2 YFSETQ. CDR3 length: 14 amino acids. The V and J ends lost 0 bases and 1 base respectively, with 4 bases between them.